The T cell receptor (beta chain) described here comes from a study of shared T cell receptors in the human thymus. V dropped 0 bases and J dropped 4 bases, with 15 bases sitting between them. The CDR3 sequence is 16 residues long. Germline CDR1 is LNHNV and CDR2 is YYDKDF (reference sequence). TCRdb's table, derived via immunoSEQ multiplex PCR, lists solely in-frame clones and lacks some. The sample holds some 660,000 clones, approximately 89% seen once. The data were also submitted as part of a second study, on human thymus T cells. That study adds: Thymic and blood repertoires appeared to show biased V and J gene usage.

This chain connects TRBV15 to TRBJ2-5; perhaps TRBD2 as D (6 bases). The origin of this receptor is a boy under two years old with a congenital heart defect. The sample was thymocytes. The chain's CDR3 is CATSRENREVGETQYF. The CDR3 DNA follows: TGTGCCACCAGCAGAGAAAATAGGGAGGTGGGAGAGACCCAGTACTTC.